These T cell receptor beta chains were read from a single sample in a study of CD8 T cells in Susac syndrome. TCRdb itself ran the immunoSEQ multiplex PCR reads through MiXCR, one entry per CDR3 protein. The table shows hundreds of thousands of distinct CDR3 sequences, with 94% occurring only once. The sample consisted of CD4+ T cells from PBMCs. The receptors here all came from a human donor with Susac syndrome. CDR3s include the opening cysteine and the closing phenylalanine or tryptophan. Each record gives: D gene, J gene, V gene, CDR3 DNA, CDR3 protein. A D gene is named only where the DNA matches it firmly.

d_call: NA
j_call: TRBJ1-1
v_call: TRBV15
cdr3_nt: TGTGCCACCAGCAGAGGGACAGTGAACACTGAAGCTTTCTTT
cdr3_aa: CATSRGTVNTEAFF

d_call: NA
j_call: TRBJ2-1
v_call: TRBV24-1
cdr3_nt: TGTGCCACCAGTGCCCAGGGTTCGCGGCGGAATGAGCAGTTCTTC
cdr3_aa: CATSAQGSRRNEQFF

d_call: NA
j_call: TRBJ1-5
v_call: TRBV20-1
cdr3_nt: TGCAGTGCCAGGGCCGAAGCCAGGCAGCCCCAGCATTTT
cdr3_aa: CSARAEARQPQHF

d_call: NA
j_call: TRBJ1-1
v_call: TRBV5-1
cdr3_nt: TGCGCCAGCAGCCTTTCGAGCTCCCTCAACACTGAAGCTTTCTTT
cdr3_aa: CASSLSSSLNTEAFF

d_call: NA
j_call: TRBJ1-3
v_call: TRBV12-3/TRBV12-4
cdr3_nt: TGTGCCAGCAGTTCGCGACAGTTCTCTGGAAACACCATATATTTT
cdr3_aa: CASSSRQFSGNTIYF

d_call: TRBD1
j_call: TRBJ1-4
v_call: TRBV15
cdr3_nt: TGTGCCACCAGCAGAGAGGGACAGCAACCGGACAAACTGTTTTTT
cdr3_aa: CATSREGQQPDKLFF

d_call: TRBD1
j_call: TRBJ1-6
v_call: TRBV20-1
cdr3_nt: TGCAGTGCTGATCCGGGACAGGGGGTTTCACCCCTCCACTTT
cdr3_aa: CSADPGQGVSPLHF

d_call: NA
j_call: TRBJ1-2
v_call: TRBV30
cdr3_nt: TGTGCCTGGAGTGTAAGGGCAGAGACCTATGGCTACACCTTC
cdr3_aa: CAWSVRAETYGYTF

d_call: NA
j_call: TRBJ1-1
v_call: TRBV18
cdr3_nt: TGTGCCAGCTCACCCTCACAGGGAAGGGAGACTGAAGCTTTCTTT
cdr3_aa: CASSPSQGRETEAFF

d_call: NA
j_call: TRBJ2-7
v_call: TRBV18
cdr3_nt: TGTGCCAGCTCACCCACTGACAAGAAGCAGTACTTC
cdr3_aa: CASSPTDKKQYF